The 5 T cell receptor beta chains given below trace back to one sample, sequenced in a study of blood T cell repertoires in COVID-19. Measured with immunoSEQ multiplex PCR; TCRdb has only the in-frame clones, and not every one. The sample holds roughly 83,000 clones, approximately 86% seen once. Input material: peripheral blood. The receptors were sampled from an elderly man with active or convalescent COVID-19.

The genes are TRBV19 and TRBJ2-2, with TRBD2 matching 13 bases. Germline CDR1 LNHDA, CDR2 SQIVND (reference sequence). V dropped 7 bases and J dropped 4; count of bases not matched to a gene: 3. The CDR3 contains 15 residues. The DNA of the CDR3 is TGTGCCAGTAATAGACTAGCGGGGGGCACCGGGGAGCTGTTTTTT. It translates to CASNRLAGGTGELFF.

The chain joins TRBV6-1 to TRBJ1-5; the D is unclear. The germline V and J ends were trimmed by 3 bases and 1 base, with 7 bases remaining between them. Germline V gene sequence: CDR1 MNHNS, CDR2 SASEGT. The CDR3 is 14 residues long. The CDR3 bases are TGTGCCAGCAGTGATCGCACAAGCAATCAGCCCCAGCATTTT. The encoded protein is CASSDRTSNQPQHF.

The chain carries TRBV7-8 and TRBJ2-4; 8 nucleotides line up with TRBD1. Germline V gene lookup returns CDR1 SGHVS and CDR2 FQNEAQ. Trimming at V came to 4 bases and at J to 6 bases, leaving 5 bases not matched to a gene. This CDR3 contains 14 residues. The CDR3 DNA reads as TGTGCCAGCAGCTCAAGGGACAGGACAAACATTCAGTACTTC. Protein: CASSSRDRTNIQYF.

The chain employs TRBV3-1 (or the pseudogene TRBV3-2) and TRBJ1-2; D is unclear. The germline V gene encodes CDR1 LGHDT and CDR2 YNNKEL (reference sequence). With 0 bases removed from V and 5 bases from J, the gap between germline ends came to 10 bases. This CDR3 comprises 14 residues. CDR3 sequence: CASSQDLGPYGYTF. CDR3 DNA: TGTGCCAGCAGCCAAGATCTTGGGCCTTATGGCTACACCTTC.

CDR3 residues: CATQELAGGNEQFF. The CDR3 DNA sequence: TGTGCCACCCAAGAGCTAGCGGGAGGCAATGAGCAGTTCTTC. This chain links TRBV6-6 with TRBJ2-1; 11 bases align to TRBD2. Germline V gene lookup returns CDR1 MNHNY and CDR2 SVGAGI (reference sequence). After removal of 10 bases from V and 6 bases from J, the junction contained 8 bases not matched to a gene. CDR3 length: 14 amino acids.